This is a list of T cell receptor beta chains from one sample in a study of OX40 agonist ivuxolimab in advanced cancers. Using immunoSEQ multiplex PCR, the repertoire was profiled, and TCRdb retains in-frame clones only, with some absent. The repertoire has about 110,000 clones, approximately 90% of them found once; the top ten carry approximately 0.63%. Sample: CD4+ or CD8+ T cells sorted from blood, taken in a trial of the OX40 agonist ivuxolimab. The receptors come from an adult with an advanced solid tumor such as melanoma, head and neck, liver or kidney cancer. CDR3s include the opening cysteine and the closing phenylalanine or tryptophan. A D gene is named only where the DNA matches it firmly. The size field is filled for only some rows; it gives once, few, many or a size class.

cdr3_length: 12; d_call: TRBD1; clone_size: NA; j_call: TRBJ1-1; v_call: TRBV5-5; cdr3_nt: TGTGCCAGCAGCGAGGGACAGGGGTATGCTTTCTTT; cdr3_aa: CASSEGQGYAFF
cdr3_length: 13; d_call: NA; clone_size: NA; j_call: TRBJ1-3; v_call: TRBV11-2; cdr3_nt: TGTGCCAGCAGCTCGGGTTCTGGAAACACCATATATTTT; cdr3_aa: CASSSGSGNTIYF
cdr3_length: 12; d_call: NA; clone_size: NA; j_call: TRBJ1-1; v_call: TRBV19; cdr3_nt: TGTGCCAGTAGTGGACCCATGCGTGGAGCTTTCTTT; cdr3_aa: CASSGPMRGAFF
cdr3_length: 15; d_call: NA; clone_size: NA; j_call: TRBJ2-7; v_call: TRBV6-5; cdr3_nt: TGTGCCAGCAGTTCAACCCCCGGGACGGGGAACGAGCAGTACTTC; cdr3_aa: CASSSTPGTGNEQYF
cdr3_length: 14; d_call: NA; clone_size: once; j_call: TRBJ1-2; v_call: TRBV9; cdr3_nt: TGTGCCAGCAGCGGCGGACAGTATAGGTATGGCTACACCTTC; cdr3_aa: CASSGGQYRYGYTF
cdr3_length: 15; d_call: NA; clone_size: NA; j_call: TRBJ2-1; v_call: TRBV18; cdr3_nt: TGTGCCAGCTCACCAATCCGAAAAACCTACAATGAGCAGTTCTTC; cdr3_aa: CASSPIRKTYNEQFF
cdr3_length: 14; d_call: NA; clone_size: NA; j_call: TRBJ2-1; v_call: TRBV13; cdr3_nt: TGTGCCACCCATCTGGGCGGACCCTACAATGAGCAGTTCTTC; cdr3_aa: CATHLGGPYNEQFF
cdr3_length: 13; d_call: NA; clone_size: NA; j_call: TRBJ1-4; v_call: TRBV7-8; cdr3_nt: TGTGCCAGCAGCTTAAAGGCTGACAGAAAACTGTTTTTT; cdr3_aa: CASSLKADRKLFF
cdr3_length: 16; d_call: NA; clone_size: once; j_call: TRBJ1-4; v_call: TRBV6-5; cdr3_nt: TGTGCCAGCAGTTATGGGTTCGGGGGGGAGAATGAAAAACTGTTTTTT; cdr3_aa: CASSYGFGGENEKLFF
cdr3_length: 13; d_call: NA; clone_size: once; j_call: TRBJ2-1; v_call: TRBV6-6; cdr3_nt: TGTGCCAGCAGTTACGAAAAGAACAATGAGCAGTTCTTC; cdr3_aa: CASSYEKNNEQFF
cdr3_length: 18; d_call: TRBD1; clone_size: NA; j_call: TRBJ1-5; v_call: TRBV5-6; cdr3_nt: TGTGCCAGCAGCTGGCGCGGCGGGGGACAGAGATGGAATCAGCCCCAGCATTTT; cdr3_aa: CASSWRGGGQRWNQPQHF
cdr3_length: 17; d_call: NA; clone_size: NA; j_call: TRBJ2-5; v_call: TRBV7-2; cdr3_nt: TGTGCCAGCAGCTTAAGTGTTTGGGGAGTCGTCCAAGAGACCCAGTACTTC; cdr3_aa: CASSLSVWGVVQETQYF
cdr3_length: 15; d_call: TRBD1; clone_size: NA; j_call: TRBJ2-5; v_call: TRBV18; cdr3_nt: TGTGCCAGCTCACCAAATCATCTGGGACAGAAGACCCAGTACTTC; cdr3_aa: CASSPNHLGQKTQYF
cdr3_length: 17; d_call: TRBD2; clone_size: once; j_call: TRBJ2-1; v_call: TRBV19; cdr3_nt: TGTGCCAGTAGCAAACTACGGACTAGCGGGAATCGGGTGGAGCAGTTCTTC; cdr3_aa: CASSKLRTSGNRVEQFF
cdr3_length: 14; d_call: NA; clone_size: NA; j_call: TRBJ2-1; v_call: TRBV4-1; cdr3_nt: TGCGCCAGCAGGGAACCAGGCACCTACAATGAGCAGTTCTTC; cdr3_aa: CASREPGTYNEQFF
cdr3_length: 14; d_call: NA; clone_size: NA; j_call: TRBJ2-5; v_call: TRBV18; cdr3_nt: TGTGCCAGCTCACCAAGCAGCGGCCAAGAGACCCAGTACTTC; cdr3_aa: CASSPSSGQETQYF
cdr3_length: 14; d_call: NA; clone_size: NA; j_call: TRBJ2-2; v_call: TRBV19; cdr3_nt: TGTGCCAGTAGGGGACGGGGGGCGGCCGGGGAGCTGTTTTTT; cdr3_aa: CASRGRGAAGELFF
cdr3_length: 14; d_call: NA; clone_size: once; j_call: TRBJ1-1; v_call: TRBV4-1; cdr3_nt: TGCGCCAGCAGCCTAAGAAACGCTCCGATCCCAGCTTTCTTT; cdr3_aa: CASSLRNAPIPAFF
cdr3_length: 14; d_call: NA; clone_size: NA; j_call: TRBJ1-2; v_call: TRBV5-8; cdr3_nt: TGTGCCAGCAGCCCGGACATTACTAACTATGGCTACACCTTC; cdr3_aa: CASSPDITNYGYTF
cdr3_length: 13; d_call: NA; clone_size: once; j_call: TRBJ2-3; v_call: TRBV12-5; cdr3_nt: TGTGCTAGTGGTTTGAATGCAGGGGATACGCAGTATTTT; cdr3_aa: CASGLNAGDTQYF
cdr3_length: 11; d_call: NA; clone_size: NA; j_call: TRBJ2-7; v_call: TRBV7-3; cdr3_nt: TGTGCCAGCAGCTTATGGAGGGATCTTAACTTC; cdr3_aa: CASSLWRDLNF
cdr3_length: 12; d_call: NA; clone_size: NA; j_call: TRBJ2-7; v_call: TRBV10-3; cdr3_nt: TGTGCCATCAGTGGAGTTAACCACGAGCAGTACTTC; cdr3_aa: CAISGVNHEQYF